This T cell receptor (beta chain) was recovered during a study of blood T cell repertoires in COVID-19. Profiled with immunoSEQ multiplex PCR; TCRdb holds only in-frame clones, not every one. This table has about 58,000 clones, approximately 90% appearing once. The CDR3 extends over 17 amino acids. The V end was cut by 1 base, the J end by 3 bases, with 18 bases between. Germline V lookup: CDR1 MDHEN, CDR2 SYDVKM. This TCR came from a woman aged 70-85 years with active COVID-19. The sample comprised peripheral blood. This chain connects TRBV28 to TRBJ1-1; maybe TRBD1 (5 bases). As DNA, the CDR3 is TGTGCCAGCAGTTTATCCCTTACCGGGACTATTGACACTGAAGCTTTCTTT. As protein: CASSLSLTGTIDTEAFF.